Each of the 21 T cell receptor beta chains below was sequenced from the same sample in a study of regulatory T cells in long-lasting Graves disease. Construction of the TCR beta libraries employed iRepertoire HTBI primers in conjunction with Arm-PCR of CDR3 regions. TCRdb reprocessed the multiplex PCR reads with MiXCR, giving one entry per CDR3 protein. The sample shows approximately 400,000 distinct CDR3 sequences, approximately 23% of them seen only once. Sample time point: persistent/refractory GD, antithyroid drugs over 5 years with positive TRAb. From PBMCs, RNA was extracted and then used to make the TCR library. Here the sequenced sample was peripheral blood mononuclear cells (PBMCs), taken when the disease was refractory, from a patient treated with antithyroid drugs. Receptors were obtained from a woman in her thirties or forties with Graves disease.

In its sample, this clonotype was seen many times. V is TRBV28 and J is TRBJ2-7; TRBD2 agrees at 10 bases. V shed 3 bases, J shed 6 bases, and the junction held 14 bases outside the gene matches. This CDR3 has 17 amino acids. CDR1 MDHEN and CDR2 SYDVKM come from the germline V gene. The CDR3 reads CASSLSLAGRFLGEQYF. The CDR3 DNA reads TGTGCCAGCAGTTTGTCACTAGCGGGAAGATTTTTGGGCGAGCAGTACTTC.

The rearrangement uses TRBV20-1 and TRBJ1-5; possibly TRBD1 for D (5 bases). Germline V lookup: CDR1 DFQATT, CDR2 SNEGSKA (reference sequence). The CDR3 has 16 residues. Trimming left V 0 bases short and J 0 bases short, with 12 bases between. CDR3 sequence (DNA): TGCAGTGCTAGAGATGTACAGGCGTTTAGCAATCAGCCCCAGCATTTT. This encodes CSARDVQAFSNQPQHF.

This clonotype was observed a few times. The CDR3 protein is CASRPPTLAKNIQYF. The CDR3 DNA sequence: TGTGCCAGCAGGCCTCCAACACTAGCCAAAAACATTCAGTACTTC. The chain recombines TRBV6-1 with TRBJ2-4; D uncertain. Trimming removed 6 bases at V and 0 bases at J, with 12 bases between. Germline V gene sequence: CDR1 MNHNS, CDR2 SASEGT. The CDR3 is 15 amino acids.

The table lists this clonotype with many counts. The chain has TRBV28 and TRBJ2-5, with 8 bases that match TRBD2. CDR3 length: 13 residues. Germline CDR1 reads MDHEN; CDR2 reads SYDVKM. Losses at the gene ends were 9 bases for V and 3 bases for J; bases not matched to a gene: 6. The CDR3 protein is CASFGGGKETQYF. In DNA, the CDR3 is TGTGCCAGTTTTGGCGGGGGGAAAGAGACCCAGTACTTC.

In this sample, this clonotype turned up a few times. This chain uses TRBV6-2 or TRBV6-3 with TRBJ2-3; possible D gene TRBD1, 5 bases. CDR3 length: 14 amino acids. With 7 bases removed from V and 4 bases from J, the gap between germline ends came to 15 bases. CDR1 and CDR2 from the germline V gene are MNHEY and SVGEGT. This chain's CDR3 is CASTYGAEADTQYF. The CDR3 DNA follows: TGTGCCAGCACCTATGGGGCCGAAGCAGATACGCAGTATTTT.

This clonotype was found a few times. V is TRBV28 and J is TRBJ2-7; TRBD1 might be the D (5 bases). Germline-derived CDR1 and CDR2 are MDHEN and SYDVKM. The germline V and J ends were trimmed by 5 bases and 3 bases, with 14 bases remaining between them. The CDR3 runs 14 residues. The CDR3 is CASSAAETDYEQYF. CDR3 in DNA: TGTGCCAGCAGTGCCGCAGAGACAGACTACGAGCAGTACTTC.

This clonotype was recorded at least ten times. This chain links TRBV6-1 with TRBJ2-7; D unclear. The CDR3 length is 16 residues. Trimming took off 2 bases at V and 1 base at J, with 15 bases between the two ends. Per germline, CDR1 MNHNS and CDR2 SASEGT. CDR3 in DNA: TGTGCCAGCAGTGAAATGGGCAGGTCCTTTTCCTACGAGCAGTACTTC. Translated, it gives CASSEMGRSFSYEQYF.

In its sample, this clonotype was seen many times. J is TRBJ2-5 and V is TRBV2; D not resolved. The CDR3 consists of 13 residues. Germline V lookup: CDR1 SNHLY, CDR2 FYNNEI. Trimming shortened V by 6 bases and J by 5 bases, and 13 bases separated the two germline ends. As DNA, the CDR3 is TGTGCCAGCAGAACCCTAGTGGGGGAGACCCAGTACTTC. Protein product: CASRTLVGETQYF.

This clonotype was recorded at least ten times. This chain's CDR3 is CASSPRGILNTEAFF. The CDR3 DNA is TGTGCCAGCAGTCCCAGGGGTATCCTGAACACTGAAGCTTTCTTT. The gene calls are TRBV2 and TRBJ1-1; weak D call: TRBD1 (6 bases). Trimming pared 5 bases from V and 0 bases from J, leaving 13 bases between. This CDR3 contains 15 residues. CDR1 is SNHLY and CDR2 is FYNNEI in the germline V gene.

To note about this clonotype: Since a much larger clone is just one base distant, this may be a read error. The genes are TRBV6-2 or TRBV6-3 and TRBJ1-5; TRBD1 might be the D (5 bases). The length of the CDR3 is 15 residues. V was pared by 6 bases and J by 3 bases, with 15 bases between. Germline CDR1 reads MNHEY; CDR2 reads SVGEGT. This CDR3 is CASSQGGDANQPQHF. The CDR3 DNA reads as TGTGCCAGCAGCCAGGGCGGGGACGCCAATCAGCCCCAGCATTTT.

The gene calls are TRBV6-1 and TRBJ1-6; no reliable D call. V was shortened by 7 bases and J by 5 bases, with 18 bases between the two germline ends. This CDR3 is 16 amino acids long. The germline V gene encodes CDR1 MNHNS and CDR2 SASEGT. In nucleotides, the CDR3 is TGTGCCAGCACCTCAGGTCACTCTCCGGATAATTCACCCCTCCACTTT. Protein sequence: CASTSGHSPDNSPLHF.

The table lists this clonotype with many counts. This chain joins TRBV7-3 and TRBJ2-7; D call uncertain. CDR3 length: 15 amino acids. The V gene lost 0 bases and the J gene lost 2 bases, with 11 bases spanning the gap. Germline V CDR1 and CDR2: SGHTA, FQGTGA. Here the CDR3 DNA reads TGTGCCAGCAGCTTAACGGGGTCCTCCACCTACGAGCAGTACTTC. It translates to CASSLTGSSTYEQYF.

The chain employs TRBV2 and TRBJ2-3; a possible D gene is TRBD1 (6 bases). Germline V lookup: CDR1 SNHLY, CDR2 FYNNEI. V was clipped by 2 bases and J by 6 bases, with 12 bases between them. The length of the CDR3 is 14 residues. CDR3 protein: CASSESRTADTQYF. In DNA form, the CDR3 reads TGTGCCAGCAGTGAATCCCGGACAGCCGATACGCAGTATTTT.

This chain uses TRBV28 with TRBJ1-3; D is uncertain. The CDR3 has 13 amino acids. The germline gives CDR1 MDHEN, CDR2 SYDVKM. Trimming cost V 8 bases and J 5 bases, with 13 bases left between them. The CDR3 DNA is TGTGCCAGCTCTTTGGGGTGGAGAAACACCATATATTTT. Protein: CASSLGWRNTIYF.

For this clonotype: This may be a read error, as it is one base from a much larger clone. The chain joins TRBV7-9 to TRBJ1-1; D is perhaps TRBD1 (5 bases). CDR3 length: 14 residues. V dropped 6 bases and J dropped 3 bases, with 14 bases sitting between them. Germline values: CDR1 SEHNR, CDR2 FQNEAQ (reference sequence). CDR3: CASRPGLLDTEAFF. The CDR3 DNA is TGTGCCAGCAGACCGGGACTCCTGGACACTGAAGCTTTCTTT.

Remarks on this clonotype: One end of the junction fails to match germline, which may point to a read error. The chain combines TRBV7-9 with TRBJ2-5; 10 bases align to TRBD1. TRBJ2-1 explains the end of the DNA better; the J call may be wrong. The CDR3 consists of 15 residues. The V gene's germline CDR1 is SEHNR and CDR2 FQNEAQ (reference sequence). This CDR3 is CASRLGRQGADEQFF. CDR3 nucleotides: TGTGCCAGCAGATTAGGCCGACAGGGGGCTGATGAGCAGTTCTTC.

This chain uses TRBV5-6 with TRBJ1-1; D perhaps matches TRBD1 (5 bases). Trimming removed 4 bases at V and 8 bases at J, with 12 bases between. The length of the CDR3 is 12 residues. CDR1 is SGHDT and CDR2 is YYEEEE in the germline V gene. In DNA, the CDR3 is TGTGCCAGCAGCCTGGGGCACTCGGAAGCTTTCTTT. Translated: CASSLGHSEAFF.

This clonotype appeared many times. The chain links TRBV20-1 to TRBJ2-5; 9 bases map to TRBD2. The V segment lost 3 bases and the J segment 0 bases; nucleotides outside the gene matches: 8. Germline assignment: CDR1 DFQATT and CDR2 SNEGSKA (reference sequence). CDR3 length equals 16 residues. This chain's CDR3 is CSASWVAGENQETQYF. The CDR3 coding sequence is TGCAGTGCTAGCTGGGTAGCGGGAGAAAACCAAGAGACCCAGTACTTC.

This clonotype was detected many times. This chain links TRBV7-3 with TRBJ2-5; D is unresolved. V lost 0 bases and J 5 bases, leaving 10 bases between the germline ends. The germline V gene encodes CDR1 SGHTA and CDR2 FQGTGA. CDR3 size: 14 residues. As DNA, the CDR3 is TGTGCCAGCAGCTTAACAGGGTGGAGCGAGACCCAGTACTTC. This encodes CASSLTGWSETQYF.

This clonotype was seen many times. The V and J genes are TRBV6-1 and TRBJ1-2; D is uncertain. Trimming removed 6 bases from V and 2 bases from J, with 13 bases in between. The CDR3 has 14 amino acids. Looked up from germline, CDR1 is MNHNS and CDR2 is SASEGT. This CDR3 reads CASRTATPNYGYTF. The CDR3 DNA reads TGTGCCAGCAGAACAGCTACACCGAACTATGGCTACACCTTC.

A few counts support this clonotype. The chain recombines TRBV20-1 with TRBJ2-3; D unclear. CDR1 is DFQATT, CDR2 SNEGSKA, per germline (reference sequence). This CDR3 is 13 amino acids long. The CDR3 protein is CSAITLLTDTQYF. The CDR3 nucleotides read TGCAGCGCCATCACTTTATTAACAGATACGCAGTATTTT.